This T cell receptor (beta chain) appears in the sequencing data of a study of a mutant IDH1 vaccine in newly diagnosed glioma. Study summary: In weeks 1, 3, 5, 7, 11, 15, 19 and 23, patients were vaccinated. Earlier care involved radiotherapy, temozolomide, or both, and the majority received both. Overall study findings and caveats: Vaccination induced immune responses in about 93% of patients. Apparently unrelated to pseudoprogression were changes in the top peripheral T cell clonotypes.

This clone was seen only a few times. Its antigen is not identified. V lost 2 bases and J 0 bases, leaving 2 bases between the germline ends. The CDR3 is 12 amino acids. Time point denoted: week 5, during vaccination. Every single dose of the vaccine, 300 ug of mutant IDH1 20-mer peptide, came with topical imiquimod. The protocol was immunoSEQ multiplex PCR, while the TCRdb copy is restricted to in-frame clones and leaves out a portion. The table includes approximately 50,000 clones, around 80% detected once. This receptor was obtained from a man aged 45-65 years with glioma. V usage is TRBV5-7 and J usage is TRBJ1-2; D uncertain. TRBV5-7 is labeled an ORF, and its function is uncertain. The starting material was PBMCs, obtained from a glioma patient whose treatment included an IDH1 peptide vaccine. CDR3 sequence reads: CASSLANYGYTF. CDR3 nucleotide sequence: TGTGCCAGCAGCTTAGCTAACTATGGCTACACCTTC.